The 29 T cell receptor beta chains given below trace back to one sample, sequenced in a study of blood T cell repertoires in COVID-19. Measured with immunoSEQ multiplex PCR; TCRdb has only the in-frame clones, and not every one. The data hold fewer than 200,000 clones, with about 88% observed a single time. Sequenced material: PBMCs or T cells enriched from blood (not recorded which). The receptors were gathered from a middle-aged man who had recovered from COVID-19.

The chain is built from TRBV11-2 and TRBJ2-1, with a possible D match to TRBD2 (6 bases). Germline V CDR1 and CDR2: SGHAT, FQNNGV. The CDR3 consists of 13 residues. The V end was cut by 5 bases, the J end by 4 bases, with 9 bases between. DNA for the CDR3: TGTGCCAGCAGCCGAAGCGGGTACAATGAGCAGTTCTTC. It is translated as CASSRSGYNEQFF.

The chain couples TRBV7-3 to TRBJ2-1; TRBD2 matches at 10 bases. Germline V gives CDR1 SGHTA, CDR2 FQGTGA. The V segment lost 0 bases and the J segment 10 bases; nucleotides outside the gene matches: 15. The CDR3 spans 18 residues. The CDR3 here is CASSLTLPGLAPAGEQFF. CDR3 coding DNA: TGTGCCAGCAGCTTAACTTTACCGGGACTAGCGCCGGCGGGGGAGCAGTTCTTC.

V is TRBV10-3 and J is TRBJ2-5, with 7 bases aligning to TRBD2. Germline V CDR1 and CDR2: ENHRY, SYGVKD. The CDR3 spans 13 residues. V shed 6 bases and J 1 base; nucleotides not matched to a gene: 2. CDR3 DNA sequence: TGTGCCATCAGGGGGACTATCCAAGAGACCCAGTACTTC. Translation gives CAIRGTIQETQYF.

V is TRBV2 and J is TRBJ2-5; 7 bases align to TRBD2. Trimming cost V 6 bases and J 3 bases; bases outside gene matches: 10. Germline CDR1 reads SNHLY; CDR2 reads FYNNEI. This CDR3 spans 15 amino acids. CDR3 coding DNA: TGTGCCAGCAGGCAGCTAGCGGCGAGAAAAGAGACCCAGTACTTC. Translating gives CASRQLAARKETQYF. Looking up the rest from reference TRBV2 and TRBJ2-5 gives the full variable domain: EPEVTQTPSHQVTQMGQEVILRCVPISNHLYFYWYRQILGQKVEFLVSFYNNEISEKSEIFDDQFSVERPDGSNFTLKIRSTKLEDSAMYFCASRQLAARKETQYFGPGTRLLVL.

This chain connects TRBV6-4 to TRBJ2-7; D ambiguous. The V end lost 2 bases, the J end lost 5 bases, and 10 bases lay between the germline ends. The germline V gene has CDR1 MRHNA and CDR2 SNTAGT. This CDR3 is built from 13 residues. The CDR3: CASSDGRLDEQYF. The CDR3, as DNA: TGTGCCAGCAGTGACGGCAGGTTGGACGAGCAGTACTTC.

This clone was found once. This chain connects TRBV2 to TRBJ2-2; a possible D gene is TRBD2 (6 bases). V lost 6 bases, J lost 0 bases, and 23 bases lay in between. Germline loops: CDR1 SNHLY, CDR2 FYNNEI. The CDR3 is made up of 19 amino acids. CDR3 sequence reads: CASSPRDSTVLANTGELFF. DNA for the CDR3: TGTGCCAGCAGCCCCCGGGACTCGACAGTGTTGGCGAACACCGGGGAGCTGTTTTTT.

CDR3 loop: CATSRDDSGPYEQYF. The CDR3 DNA sequence: TGTGCCACCAGCAGAGATGATAGCGGTCCCTACGAGCAGTACTTC. This chain connects TRBV15 to TRBJ2-7; TRBD2 might be the D (6 bases). Trimming shortened V by 0 bases and J by 2 bases, and 11 bases separated the two germline ends. This CDR3 has 15 amino acids. Germline loops: CDR1 LNHNV, CDR2 YYDKDF (reference sequence).

The CDR3 region is CASSMGGASGNTIYF. The CDR3 region has the DNA TGTGCCAGTAGTATGGGGGGGGCAAGTGGAAACACCATATATTTT. J is TRBJ1-3 and V is TRBV19; D is possibly TRBD1 (6 bases). Trimming removed 3 bases at V and 3 bases at J, with 12 bases between. Germline V gene data show CDR1 as LNHDA and CDR2 as SQIVND (reference sequence). The CDR3 runs 15 residues. The full variable domain, in which reference TRBV19 and TRBJ1-3 provide the parts outside the CDR3, is DGGITQSPKYLFRKEGQNVTLSCEQNLNHDAMYWYRQDPGQGLRLIYYSQIVNDFQKGDIAEGYSVSREKKESFPLTVTSAQKNPTAFYLCASSMGGASGNTIYFGEGSWLTVV.

The chain uses TRBV6-5 and TRBJ1-1, with TRBD1 as a possible D gene (5 bases). Germline loops: CDR1 MNHEY, CDR2 SVGAGI. V lost 5 bases to trimming and J lost 4 bases, with 14 bases between them. There are 14 residues in the CDR3. DNA for the CDR3: TGTGCCAGCAGTCCCCGCGCAGGGATCACTGAAGCTTTCTTT. It specifies CASSPRAGITEAFF.

The rearrangement joins TRBV3-1 (or the pseudogene TRBV3-2) to TRBJ2-2, with 7 bases aligning to TRBD1. The J segment lost 0 bases and the V segment lost 1 base, leaving 2 bases of the junction unmatched. Germline loops: CDR1 LGHDT, CDR2 YNNKEL (reference sequence). The CDR3 extends over 16 amino acids. CDR3 nucleotides: TGTGCCAGCAGCCAAGTCGGGACAGCGAACACCGGGGAGCTGTTTTTT. Protein sequence: CASSQVGTANTGELFF.

This clone was counted once. This chain uses TRBV6-5 with TRBJ1-5; 9 positions match TRBD1. V gave up 6 bases and J gave up 4 bases; unmatched junction bases: 1. The germline V gene has CDR1 MNHEY and CDR2 SVGAGI. CDR3 length: 13 amino acids. CDR3 amino acids: CASRTGGNQPQHF. The CDR3, as DNA: TGTGCCAGCAGGACAGGGGGAAATCAGCCCCAGCATTTT.

The J gene is TRBJ2-1, the V gene TRBV30; 14 bases match TRBD2. From germline, CDR1 is GTSNPN and CDR2 SVGIG (reference sequence). CDR3 length: 17 residues. V lost 3 bases, J lost 4 bases, and 8 bases stayed unmatched. This CDR3 reads CAWSQRTSGGRYNEQFF. In nucleotides, the CDR3 is TGTGCCTGGAGCCAACGGACTAGCGGGGGGAGATACAATGAGCAGTTCTTC.

This rearrangement joins TRBV3-1 (or the pseudogene TRBV3-2) to TRBJ2-7; weak D call: TRBD1 (6 bases). V gave up 2 bases and J gave up 2 bases, with 10 bases separating them. The CDR3 spans 14 residues. Per the germline V gene, CDR1 is LGHDT and CDR2 is YNNKEL (reference sequence). The CDR3 spells CASSQNRATYEQYF. The CDR3 nucleotides read TGTGCCAGCAGCCAAAACAGGGCGACCTACGAGCAGTACTTC.

This clone was recorded once. The chain uses TRBV7-8 and TRBJ1-5; tentative D call: TRBD1 (5 bases). This CDR3 comprises 14 residues. Germline V gene sequence: CDR1 SGHVS, CDR2 FQNEAQ. The V end lost 8 bases, the J end lost 1 base, and 12 bases lay between the germline ends. As DNA, the CDR3 is TGTGCCAGCGGGGGGTCACAGAGCAATCAGCCCCAGCATTTT. Translating it yields CASGGSQSNQPQHF.

The chain uses TRBV4-1 and TRBJ2-3, with a weak D call TRBD2 (6 bases). Germline V CDR1 and CDR2: MGHRA, YSYEKL. V lost 3 bases and J 2 bases, leaving 15 bases between the germline ends. The CDR3 has 16 residues. The CDR3 protein is CASSQGGVGLTDTQYF. The CDR3 DNA is TGCGCCAGCAGCCAGGGCGGGGTGGGACTCACAGATACGCAGTATTTT.

This chain connects TRBV27 to TRBJ1-4; possibly TRBD1 for D (6 bases). The V gene lost 0 bases and the J gene lost 4 bases, with 18 bases spanning the gap. CDR1 and CDR2 (germline): MNHEY, SMNVEV (reference sequence). CDR3 length equals 18 residues. The CDR3 protein is CASSLSWGRGRRNEKLFF. For the CDR3, the DNA is TGTGCCAGCAGTTTATCGTGGGGGCGGGGGAGACGTAATGAAAAACTGTTTTTT. Full variable domain (rest looked up from reference TRBV27 and TRBJ1-4): EAQVTQNPRYLITVTGKKLTVTCSQNMNHEYMSWYRQDPGLGLRQIYYSMNVEVTDKGDVPEGYKVSRKEKRNFPLILESPSPNQTSLYFCASSLSWGRGRRNEKLFFGSGTQLSVL.

The V call is TRBV27, the J call TRBJ2-2; TRBD2 agrees at 13 bases. V trimming: 5 bases; J trimming: 6 bases; junction bases outside the gene matches: 6. This CDR3 region has 16 residues. From germline, CDR1 is MNHEY and CDR2 SMNVEV (reference sequence). The CDR3 DNA sequence: TGTGCCAGCAGTGGGGGACTAGCGGGACCGGCCGGGGAGCTGTTTTTT. This translates into CASSGGLAGPAGELFF.

In its sample, this clone was seen a few times. This chain connects TRBV7-6 to TRBJ2-2; possibly TRBD1 for D (6 bases). This CDR3 is 15 amino acids long. V was pared by 5 bases and J by 8 bases, with 18 bases between. CDR1 and CDR2 from the germline V gene are SGHVS and FNYEAQ. The CDR3 DNA reads TGTGCCAGCAGCAGTGTGGTTACAGGGAGAGGGGAGCTGTTTTTT. Translation: CASSSVVTGRGELFF.

This rearrangement joins TRBV12-3 or TRBV12-4 to TRBJ1-5; D is unclear. CDR3 length: 13 amino acids. V was clipped by 4 bases and J by 0 bases, with 4 bases between them. CDR3: CASSSVSNQPQHF. The DNA of the CDR3 is TGTGCCAGCAGTTCGGTTAGCAATCAGCCCCAGCATTTT.

This chain links TRBV4-3 with TRBJ2-1; D perhaps matches TRBD2 (5 bases). Germline assignment: CDR1 LGHNA and CDR2 YSLEER. The V and J ends lost 0 bases and 9 bases respectively, with 12 bases between them. The CDR3 has 14 amino acids. As DNA, the CDR3 is TGCGCCAGCAGCCAAGACTGGGAGTACGGTGAGCAGTTCTTC. The encoded protein is CASSQDWEYGEQFF.

Only one count was recorded for this clone. The CDR3 sequence is CACIDRDKLYGYTF. In DNA form, the CDR3 reads TGTGCCTGTATTGACAGGGACAAACTCTATGGCTACACCTTC. This chain joins TRBV30 and TRBJ1-2, with 7 bases identical to TRBD1. CDR3 length: 14 residues. J was trimmed by 4 bases and V by 6 bases; bases with no gene match: 11. The germline V gene has CDR1 GTSNPN and CDR2 SVGIG (reference sequence).

The genes are TRBV6-2 or TRBV6-3 and TRBJ2-3; D possibly corresponds to TRBD2 (7 bases). Germline V gene sequence: CDR1 MNHEY, CDR2 SVGEGT. The CDR3 totals 16 residues. Deletions cut 2 bases from V and 2 bases from J, with 14 bases between. CDR3: CASSYTPGGSTDTQYF. Written as DNA, the CDR3 is TGTGCCAGCAGTTACACTCCGGGGGGCTCCACAGATACGCAGTATTTT.

The chain carries TRBV5-1 and TRBJ2-6; TRBD1 might be the D (5 bases). Trimming removed 0 bases from V and 0 bases from J, with 10 bases in between. Germline assignment: CDR1 SGHRS and CDR2 YFSETQ. The CDR3 covers 17 residues. The CDR3 loop is CASSLEGVRSGANVLTF. The CDR3, as DNA: TGCGCCAGCAGCTTGGAAGGGGTCCGCTCTGGGGCCAACGTCCTGACTTTC.

This clone was counted a single time. The chain employs TRBV5-1 and TRBJ2-1, with TRBD2 identical over 10 bases. Germline CDR1 and CDR2: SGHRS and YFSETQ. The CDR3 sequence is 15 residues long. V was pared by 2 bases and J by 9 bases, with 8 bases of the junction left unmatched. CDR3 bases: TGCGCCAGCAGCTTATTTAGCGGGGGGCCAGTTGAGCAGTTCTTC. This translates into CASSLFSGGPVEQFF.

CDR3 DNA: TGCGCCAGCAGCTTGGAGCAGGGACTTAATTCACCCCTCCACTTT. It specifies CASSLEQGLNSPLHF. The rearrangement uses TRBV5-1 and TRBJ1-6; tentatively, D is TRBD1 (5 bases). Germline V gene lookup returns CDR1 SGHRS and CDR2 YFSETQ. The germline V and J ends were trimmed by 0 bases and 6 bases, with 10 bases remaining between them. The CDR3 spans 15 residues. Full variable domain (missing parts from reference TRBV5-1 and TRBJ1-6): KAGVTQTPRYLIKTRGQQVTLSCSPISGHRSVSWYQQTPGQGLQFLFEYFSETQRNKGNFPGRFSGRQFSNSRSEMNVSTLELGDSALYLCASSLEQGLNSPLHFGNGTRLTVT.

This sequence joins TRBV30 and TRBJ1-2, with 9 bases matching TRBD1. The CDR3 loop spans 13 amino acids. V was pared by 2 bases and J by 10 bases, with 8 bases of the junction left unmatched. The V gene's germline CDR1 is GTSNPN and CDR2 SVGIG (reference sequence). CDR3 in amino acids: CAWSPGQGAVYTF. In DNA, the CDR3 is TGTGCCTGGAGTCCGGGACAGGGAGCAGTCTACACCTTC.

The chain is built from TRBV5-6 and TRBJ1-2; D not certain. The CDR3 has 15 residues. Trimming shortened V by 0 bases and J by 4 bases, and 13 bases separated the two germline ends. Germline-derived CDR1 and CDR2 are SGHDT and YYEEEE. The CDR3, as DNA: TGTGCCAGCAGCTTGGCCGGGAGTGTCAGCTATGGCTACACCTTC. Translation: CASSLAGSVSYGYTF.

This chain joins TRBV27 and TRBJ1-5, with D possibly being TRBD1 (6 bases). Looked up from germline, CDR1 is MNHEY and CDR2 is SMNVEV (reference sequence). There are 14 residues in the CDR3. Trimming took 5 bases from V and 4 from J, leaving 12 bases between them. CDR3 amino acids: CASSLGTSNQPQHF. CDR3 nucleotides: TGTGCCAGCAGTCTAGGGACATCAAATCAGCCCCAGCATTTT.

V gene TRBV27 combines with J gene TRBJ1-1; a weak D match, TRBD1 (5 bases). V was clipped by 6 bases and J by 0 bases, with 17 bases between them. This CDR3 is built from 16 residues. The germline V gene has CDR1 MNHEY and CDR2 SMNVEV (reference sequence). CDR3 sequence reads: CASSPFGGRMNTEAFF. The DNA of the CDR3 is TGTGCCAGCAGCCCATTCGGGGGGAGAATGAACACTGAAGCTTTCTTT.